This TCR beta chain was recovered during a study of metastatic and nonmetastatic thyroid tumors. As originally analysed: Clinicopathological groups of papillary thyroid cancer showed CDR3 differences that were used to build a distant-metastasis classifier. TCRdb reprocessed the PCR reads via MiXCR. The V and J calls here are based on TCRdb, not the publication. The sample yields 30,000 to 40,000 clones, about a third seen once. This CDR3 spans 15 amino acids. The ends were cut back, 3 bases at V and 7 bases at J, with 16 bases in the middle. Germline CDR1 is LNHNV and CDR2 is YYDKDF (reference sequence). Among the patients, none had received any treatment before thyroid surgery.

The gene calls are TRBV15 and TRBJ2-4, with a possible D match to TRBD2 (5 bases). This clonotype was sampled from a female donor with papillary thyroid cancer or a benign thyroid nodule (not recorded which). Some clones in this sample may be carry-over from other donors' samples. The sequenced sample was tumor tissue. In DNA form, the CDR3 reads TGTGCCACCAGCAGGCCCGCAGTCTGGGAGAACATTCAGTACTTC. Protein product: CATSRPAVWENIQYF.